Listed below are T cell receptor beta chains from one sample, sequenced in a study of blood T cells in healthy people across ages. TCRdb independently ran MiXCR on the 5' RACE reads; one entry per CDR3 protein. The sample includes about 1.8 million distinct CDR3 sequences, around 48% of them seen just once. Sequencing was carried out using blood. The receptor set was obtained from a woman aged 40 to 50 in good health. Both conserved end residues are part of each CDR3. D genes are given only for firm matches. Clone size is given for some rows only: seen once, a few or many times, or a class if the clone is expanded.

D,size,J,V,CDR3,DNA
NA,NA,TRBJ2-5,TRBV6-2/TRBV6-3,CASSLQLPGLAKETQYF,TGTGCCAGCAGTTTGCAACTGCCGGGACTTGCCAAAGAGACCCAGTACTTC
NA,NA,TRBJ2-3,TRBV6-2/TRBV6-3,CASSYGASQKNTDTQYF,TGTGCCAGCAGTTACGGGGCTAGCCAGAAAAATACAGATACGCAGTATTTT
NA,NA,TRBJ2-1,TRBV6-2/TRBV6-3,CASSYGIGPPQFF,TGTGCCAGCAGTTATGGGATTGGGCCCCCCCAGTTCTTC
NA,many,TRBJ2-7,TRBV28,CASSFPYEQYF,TGTGCCAGCAGTTTCCCCTACGAGCAGTACTTC
TRBD1,NA,TRBJ2-3,TRBV24-1,CATSDRRPGQGGGTDTQYF,TGTGCCACCAGTGATCGCCGACCCGGACAGGGGGGAGGCACAGATACGCAGTATTTT
NA,few,TRBJ2-5,TRBV21-1,CASSKPKGRETQYF,TGTGCCAGCAGCAAGCCCAAAGGGAGGGAGACCCAGTACTTC
NA,NA,TRBJ2-6,TRBV6-6,CASSYLGSSGANVLTF,TGTGCCAGCAGTTACCTCGGTTCCTCTGGGGCCAACGTCCTGACTTTC
NA,NA,TRBJ1-6,TRBV25-1,CASSPIEGTNSPLHF,TGTGCCAGCAGTCCCATAGAAGGGACCAATTCACCCCTCCACTTT
NA,NA,TRBJ2-7,TRBV6-2/TRBV6-3,CASREVGGYEQYF,TGTGCCAGCAGAGAGGTTGGGGGGTACGAGCAGTACTTC
TRBD1,NA,TRBJ2-1,TRBV29-1,CSVEGWTGPEQFF,TGCAGCGTTGAAGGCTGGACAGGGCCTGAGCAGTTCTTC
TRBD1,few,TRBJ1-5,TRBV5-6,CASRPDRADQPQHF,TGTGCCAGCAGGCCAGACAGGGCGGATCAGCCCCAGCATTTT
NA,NA,TRBJ2-3,TRBV29-1,CSVEVPGPNTQYF,TGCAGCGTTGAAGTGCCAGGTCCCAATACGCAGTATTTT
NA,NA,TRBJ2-7,TRBV6-1,CASREAGDSSYEQYF,TGTGCCAGCAGGGAAGCGGGGGACAGCTCCTACGAGCAGTACTTC
TRBD1,NA,TRBJ1-4,TRBV29-1,CSVGDSNEKLFF,TGCAGCGTTGGGGACAGTAATGAAAAACTGTTTTTT
NA,NA,TRBJ2-3,TRBV6-2/TRBV6-3,CASSQPERNTQYF,TGTGCCAGCAGTCAGCCGGAGAGAAATACGCAGTATTTT
NA,NA,TRBJ2-5,TRBV14,CASRRSEAEETQYF,TGTGCCAGCAGGCGAAGCGAGGCAGAAGAGACCCAGTACTTC
NA,few,TRBJ1-2,TRBV6-5,CASSPGTGLDTF,TGTGCCAGCAGTCCAGGAACAGGTCTTGACACCTTC
TRBD2,NA,TRBJ2-3,TRBV4-3,CASSPGGSGVDTQYF,TGCGCCAGCAGCCCTGGCGGTAGCGGGGTAGATACGCAGTATTTT
TRBD1,NA,TRBJ2-7,TRBV20-1,CSTRDRGYEQYF,TGCAGTACTCGGGACAGGGGCTACGAGCAGTACTTC
NA,NA,TRBJ1-1,TRBV7-2,CASSPNQGVNEAFF,TGTGCCAGCAGCCCTAATCAGGGTGTGAATGAAGCTTTCTTT
TRBD1,NA,TRBJ2-5,TRBV5-1,CASSLLQGGLETQYF,TGCGCCAGCAGCTTATTACAGGGGGGATTAGAGACCCAGTACTTC
TRBD2,few,TRBJ2-4,TRBV12-3/TRBV12-4,CASSPTIGTSGGALAKNIQYF,TGTGCCAGCAGCCCTACAATAGGGACTAGCGGGGGGGCCCTAGCCAAAAACATTCAGTACTTC
TRBD1,NA,TRBJ1-2,TRBV27,CASATGGSNGYTF,TGTGCCAGCGCCACAGGGGGCTCAAATGGCTACACCTTC
TRBD2,NA,TRBJ2-5,TRBV28,CASSRSVGLARGIQETQYF,TGTGCCAGCAGTCGTTCGGTGGGACTAGCGAGGGGCATTCAAGAGACCCAGTACTTC
NA,few,TRBJ2-7,TRBV6-2/TRBV6-3,CASTRAGNYEQYF,TGTGCCAGCACCCGAGCAGGAAACTACGAGCAGTACTTC
NA,NA,TRBJ1-2,TRBV4-3,CASSQGYRSYGYTF,TGCGCCAGCAGCCAAGGTTACAGGTCTTATGGCTACACCTTC
NA,NA,TRBJ1-1,TRBV20-1,CSATPTGVRTEAFF,TGCAGTGCTACCCCGACAGGCGTGAGGACTGAAGCTTTCTTT
NA,NA,TRBJ2-7,TRBV27,CASSLTSPGGGAFSYEQYF,TGTGCCAGCAGTTTGACCTCGCCGGGTGGGGGGGCCTTCTCCTACGAGCAGTACTTC
NA,few,TRBJ1-2,TRBV4-3,CASSQGWGYGYTF,TGCGCCAGCAGCCAAGGATGGGGCTATGGCTACACCTTC
NA,NA,TRBJ2-4,TRBV20-1,CSAGQDGGAKNIQYF,TGCAGTGCTGGACAAGATGGAGGGGCCAAAAACATTCAGTACTTC
TRBD1,NA,TRBJ2-7,TRBV20-1,CSARELQDRGREQYF,TGCAGTGCTAGAGAACTCCAGGACAGGGGTCGCGAGCAGTACTTC
NA,few,TRBJ2-7,TRBV10-3,CAVSWGDSYNEQYF,TGTGCCGTGTCTTGGGGGGACTCCTACAATGAGCAGTACTTC
TRBD1,NA,TRBJ2-3,TRBV5-1,CASSLSTGVGTDTQYF,TGCGCCAGCAGCTTGTCGACAGGGGTGGGCACAGATACGCAGTATTTT
NA,NA,TRBJ1-1,TRBV4-1,CASSQDRGSGGAEAFF,TGCGCCAGCAGCCAAGATCGAGGCTCCGGAGGGGCTGAAGCTTTCTTT
NA,NA,TRBJ2-1,TRBV5-1,CASSLSRGYEQFF,TGCGCCAGCAGCTTGAGCAGGGGCTATGAGCAGTTCTTC
NA,NA,TRBJ2-3,TRBV11-1,CASSLDAPGSDTQYF,TGTGCCAGCAGCTTAGACGCCCCAGGGTCAGATACGCAGTATTTT
NA,few,TRBJ1-6,TRBV12-3/TRBV12-4,CASSLRDTKNSPLHF,TGTGCCAGCAGTTTACGGGACACCAAGAATTCACCCCTCCACTTT
TRBD1,NA,TRBJ2-7,TRBV7-9,CASSGQGVWEQYF,TGTGCCAGCAGCGGACAGGGGGTCTGGGAGCAGTACTTC
NA,NA,TRBJ1-1,TRBV3-1,CASSQRAGAYTEAFF,TGTGCCAGCAGCCAGAGGGCTGGGGCGTACACTGAAGCTTTCTTT
TRBD2,NA,TRBJ2-1,TRBV3-1,CASSQPHGLGSVNEQFF,TGTGCCAGCAGCCAACCCCATGGACTAGGTTCAGTCAATGAGCAGTTCTTC
TRBD2,NA,TRBJ2-1,TRBV7-3,CASPQGLAGRDSSYNEQFF,TGTGCCAGCCCCCAGGGACTAGCGGGGAGAGATAGCTCCTACAATGAGCAGTTCTTC
TRBD2,NA,TRBJ2-6,TRBV6-2/TRBV6-3,CASSWSGGVVLTF,TGTGCCAGCAGTTGGTCGGGGGGGGTCGTCCTGACTTTC
NA,NA,TRBJ2-5,TRBV6-2/TRBV6-3,CASSHRTVASPRETQYF,TGTGCCAGCAGCCACCGGACAGTGGCGTCCCCAAGAGAGACCCAGTACTTC
TRBD2,few,TRBJ2-1,TRBV5-1,CASSLNGGEYYNEQFF,TGCGCCAGCAGCTTGAACGGGGGGGAGTATTACAATGAGCAGTTCTTC
TRBD2,NA,TRBJ2-7,TRBV10-3,CAIRTSAGGNNEQYF,TGTGCCATCAGGACCTCGGCGGGGGGGAATAACGAGCAGTACTTC
TRBD1,NA,TRBJ2-7,TRBV7-2,CASSLDRGRDEQYF,TGTGCCAGCAGCTTAGACAGGGGGCGGGACGAGCAGTACTTC
TRBD1,NA,TRBJ1-2,TRBV10-3,CAISDHRQGATYGYTF,TGTGCCATCAGTGACCACAGACAGGGGGCCACCTATGGCTACACCTTC
TRBD2,NA,TRBJ2-1,TRBV7-2,CASSVTGTSAYNEQFF,TGTGCCAGCAGCGTAACCGGGACTAGTGCTTACAATGAGCAGTTCTTC
TRBD2,few,TRBJ2-1,TRBV28,CASSFSGGGAIQFF,TGTGCCAGCAGTTTTAGTGGCGGGGGGGCGATTCAGTTCTTC
NA,NA,TRBJ2-5,TRBV20-1,CSARFGGVGETQYF,TGCAGTGCTAGATTCGGAGGGGTCGGAGAGACCCAGTACTTC
NA,few,TRBJ2-3,TRBV20-1,CSARSVGGDTQYF,TGCAGTGCTAGATCGGTTGGTGGAGATACGCAGTATTTT
NA,NA,TRBJ2-3,TRBV28,CASSDYSDTQYF,TGTGCCAGCAGTGATTACTCAGATACGCAGTATTTT